This T cell receptor beta chain was identified in a study of cytomegalovirus exposure and HLA in healthy donors. This CDR3 is built from 13 residues. Germline values: CDR1 MDHEN, CDR2 SYDVKM. Trimming pared 6 bases from V and 5 bases from J, leaving 11 bases between. With respect to this clone: The target antigen is unknown.

PCR amplification relied on 60 Vbeta primers (plus 13 Jbeta primers). The assay was immunoSEQ multiplex PCR, and TCRdb's table has in-frame clones only and misses some. The data show over 75,000 clones, with roughly 80% seen just once and approximately 6.4% held by the top ten. Study outcomes and limitations: In an earlier analysis, in some 500 donors, most V segments appeared productive either ~87% or ~30% of the time. Most TCR sequences proved rare, with some public TCRs found in many donors.

The rearrangement links TRBV28 to TRBJ1-5; a possible D gene is TRBD1 (6 bases). This TCR came from a man aged 40-49 years in good health and CMV-seropositive. Sequenced material: PBMCs. The CDR3 bases are TGTGCCAGCAGCCCGGACAGATATCAGCCCCAGCATTTT. Protein product: CASSPDRYQPQHF.